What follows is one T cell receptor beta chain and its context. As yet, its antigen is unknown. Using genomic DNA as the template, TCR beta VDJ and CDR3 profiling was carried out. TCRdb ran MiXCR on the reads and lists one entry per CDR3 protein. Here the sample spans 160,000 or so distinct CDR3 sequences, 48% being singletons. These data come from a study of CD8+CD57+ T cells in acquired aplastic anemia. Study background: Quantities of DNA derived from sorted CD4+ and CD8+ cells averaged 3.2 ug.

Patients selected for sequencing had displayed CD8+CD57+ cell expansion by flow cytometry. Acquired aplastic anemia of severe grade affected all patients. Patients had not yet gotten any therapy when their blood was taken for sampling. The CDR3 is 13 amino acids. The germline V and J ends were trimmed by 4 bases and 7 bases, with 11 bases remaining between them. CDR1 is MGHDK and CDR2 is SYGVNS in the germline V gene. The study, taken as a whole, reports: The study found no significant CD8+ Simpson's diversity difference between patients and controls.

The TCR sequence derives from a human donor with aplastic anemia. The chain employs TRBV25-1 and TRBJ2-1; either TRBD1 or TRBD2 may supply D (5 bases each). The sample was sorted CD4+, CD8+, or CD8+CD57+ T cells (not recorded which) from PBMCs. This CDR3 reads CASSGTGPNEQFF. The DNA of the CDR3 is TGTGCCAGCAGTGGCACGGGGCCTAATGAGCAGTTCTTC.